This T cell receptor (beta chain) is from a study of blood T cell repertoires in COVID-19. Across the whole study: From T cells, B-cell-depleted T cells, or PBMCs came the material, which was cDNA or gDNA.

Authors' data handling: Nucleated cell number was recorded as an estimate derived from reference gene primer amplification. Clones were read by immunoSEQ multiplex PCR, and TCRdb kept only the in-frame ones, dropping some. The DNA was the basis for D and trimming; V, J and clone size are from that table. Seen here are 52,000 or so clones, almost 85% observed once, and the top ten hold roughly 12%. Germline loops: CDR1 MNHEY, CDR2 SVGEGT. Trimming took off 6 bases at V and 4 bases at J, with 10 bases between the two ends. This CDR3 has 13 residues. The sequencing input was peripheral blood. The chain is built from TRBV6-2 or TRBV6-3 and TRBJ2-1; no clear D gene. The sequence was collected from a human donor in a cohort sampled during active COVID-19. The CDR3 protein is CASSRTLYNEQFF. CDR3 sequence (DNA): TGTGCCAGCAGCCGTACCCTATACAATGAGCAGTTCTTC.